This TCR beta chain was recovered during a study of T cell clonotyping in hematopoietic cell transplantation listed by TCRdb under 2021. Concerning the study at large: The study collected roughly 150 blood samples from 35 consecutive transplant recipients and their related donors. Recruitment of patients ran from September 2015 to January 2017, and follow-up continued until September 2020 or until death.

The immunoSEQ assay, a bias-controlled multiplex PCR with V- and J-specific primers, was used to amplify TCR beta CDR3 regions from genomic DNA. In a second PCR step, the CDR3 amplicons were tagged with a proprietary barcode plus Illumina adapter sequences. CDR3 libraries were sequenced on an Illumina MiSeq instrument. The paper's processing steps were these. Export and quality control were done with immunoSEQ Analyzer 3.0, while downstream analyses used R Bioconductor and Immunarch. Repertoire metrics were calculated using only productive rearrangements within the normalized downsampled data set. Pathologically expanded clonotypes were defined as those larger than 5 templates in the normalized cohort. The Inverse Simpson Index served as the measure of repertoire diversity. To capture all clonotypes, the CMV-specificity analyses were run on the non-normalized data set. In TCRdb, the immuneACCESS table is reduced to in-frame sequences with V and J assigned. These tables do not hold every clone; where another copy was compared, an unresolved V gene accounts for under half, and the others remain unexplained. V and J calls and clone size are copied from that table; D and trimming were computed from the DNA. For this sample there are 6,100 or so clones; approximately 68% appear just once. Clones ranked in the top ten supply 25% to 30% of the sample.

A word on this clone: What this receptor recognizes is not known. Per-nucleotide qualities are absent, and no much larger clonotype sits a single base away.

This specimen's time point label, per the study, means: 180 days after allo-HCT. Blood from recipients was drawn roughly 28 days before transplant, then again at days 30, 100 and 180 after transplant. Nuclei Lysis Solution was used to extract genomic DNA from fresh or cryopreserved unfractionated peripheral blood mononuclear cells. Overall study results and their limits: The sample size was limited and the cells went unsorted, which meant the CD4 and CD8 repertoire contributions could not be told apart. Broader posttransplant TCR repertoire diversity was predicted by donor and pretransplant recipient Inverse Simpson Index values. Just a small fraction of recipient repertoires overlapped with donor repertoires, and more than 97% appeared de novo at the given depth. Recipient TCR diversity fell after transplant, with pathologically expanded clonotypes rising progressively from day 30 to day 180.

Looking up the germline V gene yields CDR1 SNHLY and CDR2 FYNNEI. The CDR3 has 12 amino acids, counting the end cysteine and phenylalanine. Only the CDR3 DNA is retained, 36 bases long and in frame from the first base. V loses 3 bases, J loses 0 bases, and the germline ends lie 3 bases apart. The source was PBMCs, collected 180 days after allogeneic stem cell transplant. This clonotype was obtained from a male patient aged 50 or older who had an allogeneic stem cell transplant from an unrelated donor, so the T cells may come from the graft donor. Some clones in this sample may be carry-over from other donors' samples. Recombination linked TRBV2 to TRBJ2-7, with no D gene named confidently. The CDR3 region: CASSDSSYEQYF. Here is the DNA: TGTGCCAGCAGTGACAGCTCCTACGAGCAGTACTTC.